The clone carrying this TCR beta chain appeared a few times. These data belong to a study of control samples from healthy donors and cancer patients. Sequencing used immunoSEQ multiplex PCR; TCRdb keeps in-frame clones, though not all of them. The sample consists of under 150,000 clones, about nine tenths of them appearing once. Germline V gene data show CDR1 as SNHLY and CDR2 as FYNNEI. J lost 5 bases, V lost 4 bases, and 6 bases had no gene match. This CDR3 has 15 amino acids. Sequenced input: blood. V usage is TRBV2 and J usage is TRBJ2-2, with TRBD1 matching 8 bases. This TCR derives from a man aged 40-49 years in good health. The CDR3 bases are TGTGCCAGCAGTGCCCGGACAGGGAGGACCGGGGAGCTGTTTTTT. This codes for CASSARTGRTGELFF.